This TCR beta chain was retrieved from a study of human thymus T cells. The protocol was immunoSEQ multiplex PCR, while the TCRdb copy is restricted to in-frame clones and leaves out a portion. Found here are roughly 120,000 clones, more than 90% of them singletons; the top ten hold roughly 0.024%. The thymus tissue came from resections taken during corrective heart surgery. The sample consisted of thymus tissue. This clonotype originated in a boy in the first two years of life with a congenital heart defect but otherwise immunologically healthy.

This CDR3 reads CASKKRTGQGKLFF. Written as DNA, the CDR3 is TGTGCCAGTAAGAAACGGACAGGTCAAGGAAAACTGTTTTTT. The genes are TRBV19 and TRBJ1-4; 7 bases are shared with TRBD1. The CDR3 covers 14 residues. After removal of 7 bases from V and 10 bases from J, the junction contained 12 bases not matched to a gene. Germline CDR1 is LNHDA and CDR2 is SQIVND (reference sequence).